These T cell receptor beta chains were read from a single sample in a study of CD8 T cells in Susac syndrome. TCRdb processed the immunoSEQ multiplex PCR reads anew with MiXCR; each CDR3 protein has one entry. The sample includes about 130,000 distinct CDR3 sequences, 90% to 95% of them seen just once. Sequencing used CD8+ T cells from PBMCs. These receptors originate from a human donor with multiple sclerosis. CDR3s leave out the opening cysteine and the closing phenylalanine or tryptophan. Fields, in order: J gene, clone size, V gene, CDR3 protein. Some rows mark clone size as missing; the rest say once, few, many or name a class of expanded clone.

NA,NA,TRBV11-2,ASSNELARGEQY
TRBJ2-5,NA,TRBV2,ASRGASRIQETQY
TRBJ2-7,NA,TRBV4-3,ASSPTKGESSYEQY
TRBJ1-2,NA,TRBV12-3/TRBV12-4,ASSPPDRAGYT
TRBJ1-2,once,TRBV6-5,ASSYGEGGAPGYT
TRBJ1-3,NA,TRBV23-1,ASSQSSLSGNTIY
TRBJ2-7,once,TRBV4-3,ASSQVLGDNYEQY
TRBJ2-5,NA,TRBV20-1,SARDTGEETQY
TRBJ2-5,few,TRBV24-1,ATSDHQETQY
TRBJ2-4,NA,TRBV4-1,ASSQASVLASARPPLLAKNIQY
TRBJ2-7,NA,TRBV20-1,SAIEDRGVYEQY
TRBJ1-2,NA,TRBV6-5,ASSPGGGYT
TRBJ1-1,NA,TRBV29-1,SVIRGQMNTEAF
TRBJ1-1,NA,TRBV11-2,ASSLRQGIETEAF
TRBJ2-2,NA,TRBV4-3,ASSLTRTNTGELF
TRBJ2-5,NA,TRBV13,ASSQGEDETQY
TRBJ2-1,NA,TRBV12-3/TRBV12-4,ASSLPAVGSYNEQF
TRBJ2-2,NA,TRBV7-8,ASSLVVGELF
TRBJ2-5,NA,TRBV9,ASSALAGIKETQY
TRBJ2-1,NA,TRBV29-1,SYAGQVDYNEQF
TRBJ1-5,few,TRBV7-2,ASSLGWGGQPQH
TRBJ1-5,NA,TRBV5-6,ASSLAGAHQPQH
TRBJ1-1,NA,TRBV3-1,ASSQEEKGVEAF
TRBJ2-1,NA,TRBV5-4,ASHGSSYNEQF
TRBJ2-1,NA,TRBV6-2/TRBV6-3,ASSPPELGNSYNEQF
TRBJ2-1,NA,TRBV11-1,ASSLVIAAADEQF
TRBJ2-7,few,TRBV7-9,ASSSLAESYEQY
TRBJ2-2,NA,TRBV19,ASRGPELF
TRBJ2-7,NA,TRBV9,ASSVEDSSYEQY
TRBJ2-3,NA,TRBV14,ASSQEAGLTDTQY
TRBJ1-4,NA,TRBV4-1,ASRGRFATNEKLF
TRBJ1-1,NA,TRBV6-4,ATRQGSSAF
TRBJ2-7,NA,TRBV4-2,ASSQEVAVYEQY
TRBJ1-4,NA,TRBV11-2,ASSPISGENEKLF
TRBJ2-3,NA,TRBV5-1,ASSFYSPSTDTQY
TRBJ1-1,NA,TRBV19,ATSTGLGNTEAF
TRBJ1-4,NA,TRBV5-6,ASSLWATNEKLF
TRBJ2-7,NA,TRBV7-9,ASSLPLQGAYEQY
TRBJ1-1,NA,TRBV6-5,ASSYNLRAMNTEAF
TRBJ2-1,once,TRBV3-1,ASSPSGRGLYNEQF
TRBJ1-1,NA,TRBV30,AWRRELEAF
TRBJ2-7,NA,TRBV27,ASSPKGAIGEQY
TRBJ2-7,once,TRBV4-2,ASSQEADKLYEQY
TRBJ1-1,NA,TRBV10-2,ASSDYTSDEAF
TRBJ1-2,few,TRBV6-5,ASSLGSPTYYGYT
TRBJ2-3,NA,TRBV15,ATSRKTYSTDTQY
TRBJ2-4,NA,TRBV28,ASSLDGTIFQY
TRBJ1-2,NA,TRBV4-1,ASSPLEGFRDGYT
TRBJ2-2,NA,TRBV3-1,ASSLDSTRSGELF
TRBJ1-2,NA,TRBV6-1,ASSDQGAQVGGYT
TRBJ1-2,NA,TRBV30,AWSVDRLGGEFGYT
TRBJ2-1,NA,TRBV7-9,ASSSTLDNEQF
TRBJ1-4,once,TRBV3-1,ASSLISQGKTNEKLF
TRBJ2-7,NA,TRBV7-9,ASSSEVEDEQY
TRBJ2-7,NA,TRBV9,ASSVGGGPIPEQY
TRBJ2-7,NA,TRBV3-1,ASSQEGLASYEQY
TRBJ2-2,NA,TRBV25-1,ASSVRDRGFTGELF
TRBJ1-2,NA,TRBV5-6,ASSLAASYGYT
TRBJ1-4,NA,TRBV25-1,ASSGKQLRQLF